The clone carrying this T cell receptor beta chain was seen just once. The data are from a study of blood T cell repertoires in COVID-19. Study-wide context: Sites across the United States, Italy and Spain contributed samples from acute and convalescent COVID-19. PBMCs, B-cell-depleted T cells, or T cells were the source of the cDNA or gDNA that made up the material.

How the authors handled the data: Nucleated cell counts were estimated from reference gene primer amplification. Sequencing used immunoSEQ multiplex PCR; TCRdb keeps in-frame clones, though not all of them. V and J calls and clone size are as listed in that table; D and trimming were resolved from the DNA. Here the sample spans 290,000 or so clones, 70% to 90% being singletons. V lost 7 bases and J lost 3, with 16 bases in between. CDR3 size: 15 residues. Germline V gives CDR1 LNHDA, CDR2 SQIVND (reference sequence). This TCR was sampled from a man in his fifties or sixties with active or convalescent COVID-19. V gene TRBV19 combines with J gene TRBJ1-5, with D possibly matching TRBD1 (5 bases). Sequenced sample: peripheral blood. CDR3 region: CASTTIGTLNQPQHF. As DNA, the CDR3 is TGTGCCAGTACCACCATCGGGACTCTCAATCAGCCCCAGCATTTT.